This TCR beta chain appears in the sequencing data of a study of response to subunit inactivated influenza vaccine. The study's findings and limits: The study's authors posited that every seasonal influenza vaccination enlists few new T cells.

The CDR3 loop spans 18 amino acids. With 5 bases removed from V and 3 bases from J, the gap between germline ends came to 26 bases. As regards this clonotype: Its antigen remains unidentified.

TCRdb redid the calling of the RT-PCR reads with MiXCR, one entry per CDR3 protein. This sample has about 170,000 distinct CDR3 sequences, with 9.5% to 15% found just once. This same sample was also part of a study on T cells expressing NK-cell markers. From that paper: It was by 5'RACE template switching with UMIs that TCR beta cDNA was made. Seven of the eight sequenced donors were classified as HCMV-seropositive, and one was classified as seronegative. The sorts in several experiments were restricted to alpha-beta TCR T cells by an anti-gamma-delta TCR antibody. About six donors carried dominant NKG2C+ clonotypes that made up about 1.0-7.0% of their CD8+ T cells.

The starting material was CD8+ T cells sorted from PBMCs, obtained roughly 12 days after vaccination. This sequence joins TRBV12-3 or TRBV12-4 and TRBJ2-7, with no clear D. This sequence originates from a man aged 50-59 years who received an inactivated influenza vaccine. The DNA for the CDR3 is TGTGCCAGCAGTCCCGAAGATCGGCGGAAAGTCCCGTACTACGAGCAGTACTTC. Amino acids: CASSPEDRRKVPYYEQYF.